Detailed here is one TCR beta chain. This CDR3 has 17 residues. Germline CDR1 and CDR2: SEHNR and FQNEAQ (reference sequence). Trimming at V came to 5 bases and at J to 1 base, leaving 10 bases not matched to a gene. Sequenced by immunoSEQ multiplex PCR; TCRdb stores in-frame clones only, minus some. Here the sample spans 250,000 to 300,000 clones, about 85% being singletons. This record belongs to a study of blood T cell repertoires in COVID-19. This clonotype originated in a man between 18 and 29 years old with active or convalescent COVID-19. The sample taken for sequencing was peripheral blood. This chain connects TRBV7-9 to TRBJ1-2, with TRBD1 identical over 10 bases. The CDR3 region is CASSPTGTGAFNYGYTF. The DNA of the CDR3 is TGTGCCAGCAGCCCGACCGGGACAGGGGCGTTTAACTATGGCTACACCTTC.